This T cell receptor beta chain was found in a study of blood T cells in healthy people across ages (dated by TCRdb to about 2015). The study in broad terms: Template switching captured roughly one uniquely barcoded TCR beta cDNA molecule per two T cells in model experiments. The donors were divided into four age groups: young (average approximately 17 years), middle-aged (approximately 41), aged (62) and long-lived (about 84). For two donors (one aged 18 to 29 and one aged 80 or older), the study analyzed two additional independent replicas of 1 million unique cDNA reads from the same blood draw. The study measured age-related changes in TCR beta repertoire diversity using deep sequencing normalized with unique cDNA molecular identifiers.

The method behind the library was 5' RACE. Data came from an Illumina HiSeq 2500. The second PCR ran for roughly 7 to 12 cycles and used a J-beta primer mix along with a sample-barcoded 5' primer. A unique molecular identifier was introduced onto each TCR beta cDNA molecule by a template-switch 5' adaptor carrying 12 random nucleotides. Each sample yielded at least 2.5 million CDR3-containing paired-end reads. First-strand cDNA was synthesized from all RNA with the Mint cDNA synthesis kit, primed by a TRBC-specific oligonucleotide. Following uracil-DNA glycosylase treatment, all cDNA underwent a first 18-cycle PCR with the universal primers M1SS and BC2_uni_R. The authors' analysis ran thus. Each sample was normalized by randomly selecting 1 million high-quality reads, each carrying a distinct molecular identifier. Reads with shared molecular identifiers were discarded instead of being binned into consensus sequences. MiTCR, set to a Q25 quality threshold and the strictest error-elimination algorithm, was used for CDR3 identification, clonotype clustering and error correction. A nonparametric unseen species model using Euler transformation provided a lower-bound estimate of total TCR beta diversity. TCRdb passed the public sequencing reads through fastp at Q25 and MiXCR, retaining productive beta sequences. Each entry is one CDR3 protein sequence, shown with its most common DNA and genes. TCRdb, rather than the study authors, made the V and J calls. The sample has about 800,000 distinct CDR3 sequences on record, about 25% of them singletons. Of the sample, 3% to 4% is held by the ten largest clones.

The donors were some 39 Caucasian individuals from Russia, aged roughly 6 to 100 years, who were systemically healthy. Each donor gave 8.5 to 10 milliliters of peripheral blood, collected into EDTA-treated Vacutainer tubes. Ficoll-Paque density-gradient centrifugation was used to isolate PBMCs, with at least 6 million obtained per sample. Trizol reagent was used to extract total RNA from the PBMCs, yielding at least 6 micrograms per sample. For every donor, an aliquot of PBMCs went through flow cytometry to measure the percentages of naive CD45RAhigh/CD27high T cells. Points the paper makes about the study in general: Compared with the aged group, more naive CD4+ T cells, fewer expanded clones and increased TCR diversity were shown by the long-lived group, suggesting age selection. The CMV infection status of donors was not known, potentially confounding age-related changes in expanded clonotypes. Total diversity estimates from one million sequenced T cells were considered lower bounds and underestimates. Bulk unsorted PBMC profiling prevented conclusive comparison of naive and antigen-experienced compartments. Observed TCR beta diversity correlated strongly with the percentage of naive T cells measured by flow cytometry. As age increased, observed TCR beta diversity per million T cells dropped in a roughly linear way, and a significant reduction was already evident by age approximately 40.

This clonotype was counted only a few times. What antigen it recognizes has not been identified. Base qualities were left out, and no much larger clone turns up one base away. Via the germline V gene, CDR1 is SNHLY and CDR2 FYNNEI. Spanning cysteine to phenylalanine, the CDR3 consists of 15 amino acids. The DNA shown is the 45-base CDR3, in frame from base 1. Trimming at the junction amounts to 10 bases on V and 0 bases on J, and the germline ends lie 18 bases apart. The same specimen was also included in a second study, on T cells of mothers and their children. Per the second study: The donors were nine systemically healthy Caucasian individuals, made up of three mothers and their six children. cDNA synthesis consumed the entire amount of extracted RNA, loaded at approximately 1.4 ug RNA in each 15 ul reaction. In the second PCR, sample barcodes and 2-4 random nucleotides were introduced via the M1S primer. Over 9.5 million TCR beta CDR3 reads were obtained for each mother, and 3 million to 3.5 million reads were obtained for each child. TCR recombination output is similarly shaped by thymic selection in related and unrelated pairs, with a minor effect exerted by inherited differences. Related mother-child pairs always showed normalized repertoire overlap that was slightly higher than in unrelated mother-child pairs, though the difference was never significant. Persistent microchimeric T cell clones were not detected, at a sensitivity of 85 to 100 clones per million clonotypes. To look for features that set related mother-child pairs apart from unrelated individuals, the researchers ran deep NGS to compare the TCR beta repertoires of mothers and children. On average, the children were about 10 +/- 4 years old, while the mothers were around 40 +/- 4 years old. After adapter ligation with NEBNext reagents, the libraries were sequenced on Illumina HiSeq 2000 with 100+100 nt paired-end reads. To avoid cross-contamination, the mother libraries and the child libraries were prepared a month apart and sequenced in separate runs. For each donor, between roughly 500,000 and 2,100,000 distinct TCR beta clonotypes were identified. Naive TCR beta clonotypes were estimated from low-frequency clonotypes matched to each donor's FACS-determined naive share, without sorting.

This receptor was identified in a boy aged 5-17 years in good health. Sequenced sample: blood. The sequence is built from TRBV2 and TRBJ1-2; no D gene call is confident. The sequence in DNA is TGTGCCACCTGGACTGCAGTTGGGGCTAACTATGGCTACACCTTC. This codes for CATWTAVGANYGYTF.